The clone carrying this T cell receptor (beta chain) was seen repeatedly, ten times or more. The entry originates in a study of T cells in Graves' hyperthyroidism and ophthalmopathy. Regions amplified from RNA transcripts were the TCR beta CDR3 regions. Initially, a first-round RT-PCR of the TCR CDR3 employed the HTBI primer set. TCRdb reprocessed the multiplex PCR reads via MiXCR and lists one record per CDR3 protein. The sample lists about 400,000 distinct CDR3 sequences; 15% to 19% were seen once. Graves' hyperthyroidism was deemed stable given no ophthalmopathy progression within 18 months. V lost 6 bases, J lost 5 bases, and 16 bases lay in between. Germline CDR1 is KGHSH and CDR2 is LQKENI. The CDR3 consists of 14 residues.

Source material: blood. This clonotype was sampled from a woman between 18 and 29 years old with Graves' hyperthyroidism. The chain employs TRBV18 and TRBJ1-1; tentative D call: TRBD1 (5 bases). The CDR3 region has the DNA TGTGCCAGCTCTACCAAAGGGGCTTGGACTGAAGCTTTCTTT. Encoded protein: CASSTKGAWTEAFF.